This T cell receptor (beta chain) was captured by sequencing in a study of shared clonotypes between healthy human individuals. General study points: Shared across a few donors were around 5% of the naive CD4 clonotypes.

Data came from immunoSEQ multiplex PCR; TCRdb stores just in-frame clones and leaves some out. Here the sample spans over 2,000,000 clones, around 93% being singletons. Remarks on this clone: Antigen unknown.

Terminally differentiated effector memory CD45RA+ cells were left out of the naive CD8 fraction, which was CD45RO-negative and positively selected for CCR7. This TCR derives from a man between 18 and 29 years old in good health. Some clones in this sample may be carry-over from other donors' samples. Sequenced material: naive CD8+ T cells from PBMCs.

The CDR3 region has the DNA TGTGCCAGCACCGAGGGTGTAGGGGATGAAAAACTGTTTTTT. This encodes CASTEGVGDEKLFF. The chain links TRBV4-2 to TRBJ1-4, with D maybe TRBD1 (5 bases). V was clipped by 7 bases and J by 6 bases, with 15 bases between them. CDR1 is LGHNA, CDR2 YNFKEQ, per germline. The CDR3 is made up of 14 amino acids.